Sequencing of this T cell receptor beta chain was carried out in a study of T cells in Graves' hyperthyroidism and ophthalmopathy. This clonotype was observed at least ten times. CDR1 and CDR2 (germline): DFQATT, SNEGSKA (reference sequence). The V end lost 2 bases, the J end lost 0 bases, and 11 bases lay between the germline ends. The CDR3 loop spans 14 amino acids. Regions amplified from RNA transcripts were the TCR beta CDR3 regions. Carried out on the TCR CDR3, a first-round RT-PCR used the HTBI primer set. TCRdb recomputed calls from the multiplex PCR reads with MiXCR, one row per CDR3 protein. The sample consists of approximately 260,000 distinct CDR3 sequences, over 12% of them appearing once.

This sequence originates from a woman between 50 and 59 years old with Graves' hyperthyroidism that later progressed to Graves' ophthalmopathy. The sequenced material came from blood. The chain employs TRBV20-1 and TRBJ2-7; no definite D call. The CDR3 coding sequence is TGCAGTGCTAGACTGAGACTTATCTCCTACGAGCAGTACTTC. This translates into CSARLRLISYEQYF.